The 4 T cell receptor beta chains given below trace back to one sample, sequenced in a study of blood T cell repertoires in COVID-19. TCRdb keeps only in-frame clones here, not all; method: immunoSEQ multiplex PCR. The data hold around 110,000 clones, with 70% to 90% observed a single time. Sequencing input: peripheral blood. The receptors here all came from a middle-aged man with acute or convalescent COVID-19.

The chain combines TRBV5-1 with TRBJ2-1; 9 bases fit TRBD1. Germline V lookup: CDR1 SGHRS, CDR2 YFSETQ. J lost 8 bases, V lost 3 bases, and 6 bases had no gene match. The CDR3 sequence is 14 residues long. CDR3 residues: CASSWRRQGDEQFF. CDR3 bases: TGCGCCAGCAGCTGGAGGAGACAGGGGGATGAGCAGTTCTTC. The complete variable domain, with remaining parts taken from reference TRBV5-1 and TRBJ2-1, reads KAGVTQTPRYLIKTRGQQVTLSCSPISGHRSVSWYQQTPGQGLQFLFEYFSETQRNKGNFPGRFSGRQFSNSRSEMNVSTLELGDSALYLCASSWRRQGDEQFFGPGTRLTVL.

This chain uses TRBV3-1 (or the pseudogene TRBV3-2) with TRBJ2-3; possibly TRBD1 for D (5 bases). Trimming took off 0 bases at V and 5 bases at J, with 12 bases between the two ends. The CDR3 sequence is 15 residues long. Per the germline V gene, CDR1 is LGHDT and CDR2 is YNNKEL (reference sequence). The CDR3 loop reads CASSQDPRVGDTQYF. The CDR3 nucleotides are TGTGCCAGCAGCCAAGATCCCAGGGTTGGAGATACGCAGTATTTT.

The chain employs TRBV6-2 or TRBV6-3 and TRBJ2-2; D is unclear. Deletions cut 6 bases from V and 6 bases from J, with 11 bases between. Germline values: CDR1 MNHEY, CDR2 SVGEGT. The CDR3 contains 13 residues. The CDR3 is CASSLVPPGELFF. The CDR3 DNA follows: TGTGCCAGCAGCTTAGTACCCCCCGGGGAGCTGTTTTTT.

This rearrangement joins TRBV5-1 to TRBJ1-3; 7 bases line up with TRBD1. V dropped 0 bases and J dropped 5; count of bases not matched to a gene: 2. CDR1 and CDR2 (germline): SGHRS, YFSETQ. CDR3 length: 14 amino acids. CDR3 sequence reads: CASSLDRGRNTIYF. The CDR3 DNA reads TGCGCCAGCAGCTTGGACAGGGGAAGAAACACCATATATTTT.